This TCR beta chain was sequenced in a study of T-cell memory formation after mild COVID-19. Broader study findings: Specificity for SARS-CoV-2 was not confirmed among the second-wave clones peaking on day 37. Clones shrinking from day 15 to 85 showed even CD4/CD8 mixes; later expanders tilted CD4+. Some clones that responded turned up in pre-infection memory, which suggests that cross-reactive memory joined in.

The TCR alpha and TCR beta cDNA libraries, bearing sample barcodes and UMIs, were generated by 5'RACE using constant-segment primers. One entry per CDR3 protein, called by TCRdb with MiXCR from the 5' RACE reads. Found here are roughly 200,000 distinct CDR3 sequences, roughly 17% of them singletons; the top ten hold approximately 2.1%. The ends were cut back, 2 bases at V and 1 base at J, with 5 bases in the middle. This CDR3 is 12 amino acids long. CDR1 and CDR2 from the germline V gene are GTSNPN and SVGIG (reference sequence). This clonotype was counted only a few times. What it recognizes is unknown.

The sample comprised PBMCs or a T cell subset sorted from them (not recorded which). The V and J genes are TRBV30 and TRBJ1-1; no definite D call. This sequence originates from an adult woman who had mild COVID-19 (a few samples of this study predate the infection). Cell type and time point are not known. The CDR3 DNA reads as TGTGCCTGGAGTCGTTGGAACACTGAAGCTTTCTTT. This codes for CAWSRWNTEAFF.